One and the same sample provided the 3 T cell receptor beta chains below, sequenced in a study of blood T cell repertoires in COVID-19. Using immunoSEQ multiplex PCR, the repertoire was profiled, and TCRdb retains in-frame clones only, with some absent. The data show about 260,000 clones, with approximately 88% seen just once and about 10% held by the top ten. Sample: peripheral blood. The receptors shown here come from a woman in her 70s with COVID-19, enrolled during active disease.

V is TRBV30 and J is TRBJ1-2; a weak D match, TRBD1 (6 bases). Germline assignment: CDR1 GTSNPN and CDR2 SVGIG (reference sequence). This CDR3 contains 14 residues. V lost 0 bases to trimming and J lost 6 bases, with 14 bases between them. The CDR3 region has the DNA TGTGCCTGGAGTGTACAACAGGGCATGGATGGCTACACCTTC. Its protein product is CAWSVQQGMDGYTF.

J is TRBJ2-1 and V is TRBV20-1, with D possibly being TRBD2 (5 bases). This CDR3 contains 11 residues. The V and J ends lost 0 bases and 12 bases respectively, with 9 bases between them. Germline V gene sequence: CDR1 DFQATT, CDR2 SNEGSKA (reference sequence). In DNA, the CDR3 is TGCAGTGCTAGAGAAGGACTCGGGCAGTTCTTC. Amino acids: CSAREGLGQFF.

This clone was picked up one time. The genes are TRBV27 and TRBJ2-5, with 7 bases aligning to TRBD1. Per germline, CDR1 MNHEY and CDR2 SMNVEV (reference sequence). V trimming: 6 bases; J trimming: 5 bases; junction bases outside the gene matches: 15. The CDR3 has 16 residues. The CDR3 here is CASSPVRTGPWETQYF. For the CDR3, the DNA is TGTGCCAGCAGCCCCGTGCGGACAGGCCCCTGGGAGACCCAGTACTTC.